This T cell receptor beta chain was identified in a study of beta chain features in type 1 diabetes. With regard to this clone: Its antigen is undetermined.

Overall study results and limits: Sequencing the cDNA could make cells with high TCR expression show up more than they should. In every one of the four CD4+ subsets, TCRB CDR3s were moderately but significantly shorter in Type 1 diabetes patients. The study found fewer insertions and more deletions at VDJ junctions in type 1 diabetes patients.

The CDR3 contains 12 residues. In germline, CDR1 is MNHEY, CDR2 SMNVEV (reference sequence). V was clipped by 5 bases and J by 0 bases, with 5 bases between them. The investigators reverse transcribed all of the isolated RNA, so they sequenced expressed TCRB transcripts. TCRdb keeps only in-frame clones here, not all; method: immunoSEQ multiplex PCR. The sample comprises around 70,000 clones, more than 45% of which are singletons, and roughly 0.7% rests with the top ten. The chain is built from TRBV27 and TRBJ2-7, with a possible D match to TRBD1 (5 bases). This receptor was taken from a man aged 30-40 years with type 1 diabetes. Sequenced input: central memory CD4+ T cells from blood. In nucleotides, the CDR3 is TGTGCCAGCAGTACAGGCTCCTACGAGCAGTACTTC. Its translation: CASSTGSYEQYF.